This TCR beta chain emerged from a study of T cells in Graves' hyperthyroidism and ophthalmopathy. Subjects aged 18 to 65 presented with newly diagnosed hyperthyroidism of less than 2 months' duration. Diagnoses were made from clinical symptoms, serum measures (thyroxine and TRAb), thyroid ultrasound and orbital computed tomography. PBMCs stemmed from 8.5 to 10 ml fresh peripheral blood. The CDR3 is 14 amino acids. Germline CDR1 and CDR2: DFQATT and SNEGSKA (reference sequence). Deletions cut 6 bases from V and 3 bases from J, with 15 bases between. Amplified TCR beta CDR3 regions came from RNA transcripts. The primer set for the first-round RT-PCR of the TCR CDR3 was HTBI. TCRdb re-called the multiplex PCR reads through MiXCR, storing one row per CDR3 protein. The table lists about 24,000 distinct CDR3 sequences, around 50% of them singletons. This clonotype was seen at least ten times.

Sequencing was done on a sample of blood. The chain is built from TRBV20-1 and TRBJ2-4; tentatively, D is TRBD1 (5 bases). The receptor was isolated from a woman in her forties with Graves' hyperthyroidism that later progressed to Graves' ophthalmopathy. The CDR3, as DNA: TGCAGTGCGGGGCCAGGGCGGCTCAAAAACATTCAGTACTTC. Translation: CSAGPGRLKNIQYF.